The 5 T cell receptor beta chains in this list originate from one sample, sequenced in a study of identifying expanded T cells in peripheral blood. Assay: immunoSEQ multiplex PCR; the TCRdb copy retains only in-frame clones and omits some. The sample lists tens of thousands of clones, about nine tenths occurring once. The sequencing sample was made of blood. The origin of the receptors is a person aged 18 to 70 in good health.

There are a few counts of this clone. This chain connects TRBV9 to TRBJ1-1; TRBD1 aligns across 8 bases. V lost 4 bases, J lost 5 bases, and 7 bases stayed unmatched. CDR3 length equals 14 residues. Germline V CDR1 and CDR2: SGDLS, YYNGEE. The CDR3: CASSSRGQATEAFF. The CDR3 DNA follows: TGTGCCAGCAGCAGTAGGGGACAGGCGACTGAAGCTTTCTTT.

This sequence joins TRBV6-5 and TRBJ2-1; D remains ambiguous. The CDR3 covers 16 residues. CDR1 and CDR2 from the germline V gene are MNHEY and SVGAGI. V was cut by 2 bases and J by 3 bases, with 14 bases left in between. Written as DNA, the CDR3 is TGTGCCAGCAGTTACGGTCGCTCGGACCTCTACAATGAGCAGTTCTTC. Translating it yields CASSYGRSDLYNEQFF.

The V call is TRBV7-6, the J call TRBJ1-2; D perhaps matches TRBD1 (6 bases). Germline V lookup: CDR1 SGHVS, CDR2 FNYEAQ. Trimming left V 4 bases short and J 6 bases short, with 18 bases between. This CDR3 region has 15 residues. In nucleotides, the CDR3 is TGTGCCAGCAGCTCATCTATCAGGGGTGGAGATGGCTACACCTTC. It codes for CASSSSIRGGDGYTF.

The chain uses TRBV11-2 and TRBJ1-3; a possible D gene is TRBD1 (6 bases). Trimming stripped 7 bases from V and 1 base from J, with 8 bases between. The germline CDR1 and CDR2 sequences are SGHAT and FQNNGV. The length of the CDR3 is 13 residues. CDR3 sequence (DNA): TGTGCCAGCAACACAGGGTCTGGAAACACCATATATTTT. It specifies CASNTGSGNTIYF.

The V and J genes are TRBV29-1 and TRBJ2-5; 7 bases match TRBD2. The V gene's germline CDR1 is SQVTM and CDR2 ANQGSEA. The trim removed 1 base at V and 1 base at J, leaving 6 bases unmatched. There are 15 residues in the CDR3. The CDR3 nucleotides are TGCAGCGTTGAAGGGTCGAGGGAGGGCCAAGAGACCCAGTACTTC. Encoded protein: CSVEGSREGQETQYF.